The text below deals with one T cell receptor (beta chain). The germline gives CDR1 SQVTM, CDR2 ANQGSEA. V dropped 2 bases and J dropped 4 bases, with 11 bases sitting between them. The CDR3 is 13 residues long. A second about 6 to 12 cycle PCR used barcoded and J-beta primers. From the 5' RACE reads, TCRdb called clonotypes with MiXCR, one entry per CDR3 protein. This table has about 1.4 million distinct CDR3 sequences, around 59% appearing once. The sample belongs to a study of blood T cells in healthy people across ages. Each donor was a healthy Caucasian individual from Russia, aged about 6 to 100. Per-sample yields of isolated PBMCs were at least 6 million. Total RNA extraction produced at least 6 micrograms (per sample) for the study.

This chain uses TRBV29-1 with TRBJ1-1; weak D call: TRBD1 (5 bases). The sequence derives from a man aged 18-30 years in good health. Sequencing was performed on blood. The CDR3 protein is CSVEFGRVTEAFF. Here the CDR3 DNA reads TGCAGCGTTGAATTTGGCAGGGTCACTGAAGCTTTCTTT.